This TCR beta chain stems from a study of blood T cell repertoires in COVID-19. Study details: Nucleic acid was either cDNA or gDNA, and it came from T cells, B-cell-depleted T cells, or PBMCs.

This clone was found once. CDR3 size: 15 residues. The V segment lost 5 bases and the J segment 4 bases; nucleotides outside the gene matches: 6. Germline values: CDR1 MDHEN, CDR2 SYDVKM. The repertoire was sequenced with immunoSEQ multiplex PCR; TCRdb's copy has only in-frame clones and lacks some. The repertoire consists of fewer than 100,000 clones, with around 80% occurring once and the leading ten covering 11%. V usage is TRBV28 and J usage is TRBJ1-5; the match to TRBD1 covers 9 bases. The sequence came from a man aged 50-60 years with acute or convalescent COVID-19. What was sequenced was peripheral blood. The chain's CDR3 is CASSRDRVRNQPQHF. In DNA, the CDR3 is TGTGCCAGCAGTCGGGACAGGGTTCGGAATCAGCCCCAGCATTTT. Full variable domain (missing parts from reference TRBV28 and TRBJ1-5): DVKVTQSSRYLVKRTGEKVFLECVQDMDHENMFWYRQDPGLGLRLIYFSYDVKMKEKGDIPEGYSVSREKKERFSLILESASTNQTSMYLCASSRDRVRNQPQHFGDGTRLSIL.